This note documents a single T cell receptor beta chain sequence. The target antigen is unknown. PCR involved 60 Vbeta and 13 Jbeta primers. Using immunoSEQ multiplex PCR, the repertoire was profiled, and TCRdb retains in-frame clones only, with some absent. The sample contains about 200,000 clones, around three quarters of which appear only once. This sample is drawn from a study of cytomegalovirus exposure and HLA in healthy donors. General study points: In a later analysis, specific HLA alleles were associated with 15,000 to 20,000 TCR beta sequences at a 0.05 false discovery rate. The CMV antigen specificity of a few CMV-associated chains was confirmed through in vitro analysis. The authors enumerated over 150 TCR beta chains as linked to cytomegalovirus.

Every donor was a healthy person donating bone marrow. Germline V gene sequence: CDR1 MNHEY, CDR2 SVGAGI. The trim removed 2 bases at V and 0 bases at J, leaving 1 base unmatched. The CDR3 extends over 14 amino acids. V and J are TRBV6-5 and TRBJ2-7, with TRBD2 identical over 7 bases. The sequenced sample consisted of PBMCs. The sequence derives from a man aged 25-40 years in good health and CMV-seronegative. The CDR3 sequence: CASSYRDYSYEQYF. The CDR3 DNA follows: TGTGCCAGCAGTTACCGGGACTACTCCTACGAGCAGTACTTC.